Detailed here is one T cell receptor (beta chain). Participants, about 18 to 89 years old, spanned more than 20 US areas. Grouping used clinical history reported by participants in a survey and questionnaire. The data were produced by immunoSEQ multiplex PCR, yet TCRdb's version contains in-frame clones alone and is incomplete. This table holds about 210,000 clones, less than 85% found once. The data were obtained in a study of blood T cell repertoires in COVID-19. On the study more broadly: Collection of acute and convalescent COVID-19 samples took place in the United States, Italy and Spain.

The sequenced sample consisted of PBMCs or T cells enriched from blood (not recorded which). This sequence was found in a man aged 35 to 55 who had recovered from COVID-19.

The DNA for the CDR3 is TGTGCCAGCAGTTACTCTACTGGACAGACCTACGAGCAGTACTTC. Translating gives CASSYSTGQTYEQYF. V usage is TRBV6-5 and J usage is TRBJ2-7, with D tentatively TRBD1 (6 bases). There are 15 residues in the CDR3. CDR1 and CDR2 (germline): MNHEY, SVGAGI. Trimming cost V 0 bases and J 2 bases, with 11 bases left between them.